This TCR beta chain is from a study of blood T cell repertoires in COVID-19. Study context: The cDNA or gDNA used as material had been derived from T cells, B-cell-depleted T cells, or PBMCs.

CDR3 length: 13 amino acids. CDR1 MNHNY and CDR2 SVGAGI come from the germline V gene (reference sequence). Trimming removed 4 bases from V and 13 bases from J; junction bases left unmatched: 6. Sequencing used immunoSEQ multiplex PCR; TCRdb keeps in-frame clones, though not all of them. This table holds tens of thousands of clones, more than 90% found once. The TCR was taken from a human donor in a cohort sampled during active COVID-19. The J gene is TRBJ2-1, the V gene TRBV6-6; TRBD2 agrees at 11 bases. The sample was peripheral blood. The DNA for the CDR3 is TGTGCCAGCAGTTCCCTAGCGGGAGGTAACCAGTTCTTC. It specifies CASSSLAGGNQFF.